The next 26 T cell receptor beta chains were all read from a single sample in a study of neurological immune-mediated disorders (dated by TCRdb to about 2019). Libraries came from 5' RACE. Sequencing took place on an Illumina HiSeq 2500. TCRdb reprocessing: public reads trimmed at Q25 with fastp, clones called with MiXCR, in-frame beta chains kept. Entries that share a CDR3 protein sequence are merged under the most common genes and DNA. The sample has about 62,000 distinct CDR3 sequences on record, roughly 3.5% of them singletons. The ten largest make up more than 2% of the sample. Sample: PBMCs. All receptors derive from a woman aged 45-65 years with multiple sclerosis.

The J gene is TRBJ2-5, the V gene TRBV5-8; 9 bases map to TRBD2. V trimming: 0 bases; J trimming: 1 base; junction bases outside the gene matches: 7. Germline CDR1 is SGHTS and CDR2 is YDEGEE. This CDR3 comprises 17 residues. In DNA form, the CDR3 reads TGTGCCAGCAGCTTGGCCGTGGCGGGAGGGCTCCAAGAGACCCAGTACTTC. Protein sequence: CASSLAVAGGLQETQYF.

This clonotype has a count of ten or more. The genes are TRBV5-6 and TRBJ2-1, with D unresolved. CDR1 and CDR2 (germline): SGHDT, YYEEEE. This CDR3 contains 17 residues. V gave up 5 bases and J gave up 0 bases, with 18 bases separating them. The CDR3 spells CASRVESNDFSYNEQFF. The CDR3 bases are TGTGCCAGCAGGGTCGAAAGTAACGACTTCTCCTACAATGAGCAGTTCTTC.

The chain uses TRBV20-1 and TRBJ2-7; 10 bases are shared with TRBD1. J lost 4 bases, V lost 6 bases, and 3 bases had no gene match. CDR1 is DFQATT and CDR2 is SNEGSKA in the germline V gene (reference sequence). The CDR3 totals 12 residues. The CDR3 reads CSADRGLYEQYF. The CDR3 nucleotides are TGCAGTGCAGACAGGGGGCTTTACGAGCAGTACTTC.

This clonotype was recorded many times. The chain joins TRBV20-1 to TRBJ2-3; D may be TRBD2 (6 bases). Germline V gives CDR1 DFQATT, CDR2 SNEGSKA (reference sequence). With 5 bases removed from V and 3 bases from J, the gap between germline ends came to 9 bases. This CDR3 is 12 amino acids long. DNA for the CDR3: TGCAGTGCTCCGACTAGGACAGATACGCAGTATTTT. Translating gives CSAPTRTDTQYF.

Ten or more counts support this clonotype. The rearrangement joins TRBV7-8 to TRBJ2-7, with TRBD2 matching 8 bases. Germline CDR1 SGHVS, CDR2 FQNEAQ. The length of the CDR3 is 15 residues. V shed 4 bases, J shed 3 bases, and the junction held 8 bases outside the gene matches. The CDR3 loop is CASSSRRLAGYEQYF. CDR3 sequence (DNA): TGTGCCAGCAGCTCCCGAAGGCTAGCGGGCTACGAGCAGTACTTC.

This clonotype occurred many times. The chain uses TRBV5-1 and TRBJ2-5; D is possibly TRBD2 (6 bases). Between the trimmed V and J ends, which lost 0 bases and 1 base, there was a span of 10 bases. The CDR3 spans 15 residues. Looked up from germline, CDR1 is SGHRS and CDR2 is YFSETQ. CDR3 DNA sequence: TGCGCCAGCAGCTTGGGCGGGACCCCCCAAGAGACCCAGTACTTC. Residues: CASSLGGTPQETQYF.

This clonotype appeared many times. This sequence joins TRBV29-1 and TRBJ2-1; the D gene is possibly TRBD1 (5 bases). The CDR3 sequence is 13 residues long. From germline, CDR1 is SQVTM and CDR2 ANQGSEA. V was pared by 6 bases and J by 4 bases, with 13 bases between. The CDR3 here is CSVGHPGYNEQFF. The CDR3 bases are TGCAGCGTCGGACATCCCGGTTACAATGAGCAGTTCTTC.

This clonotype was recorded many times. DNA of the CDR3: TGTGCCAGCAGTGGGACTAGCGTTTCCTACGAGCAGTACTTC. This encodes CASSGTSVSYEQYF. The genes are TRBV2 and TRBJ2-7, with 9 nucleotides matching TRBD2. CDR1 is SNHLY, CDR2 FYNNEI, per germline. J gave up 1 base and V 4 bases, and 2 bases lay outside the gene matches. This CDR3 region has 14 residues.

This clonotype has just a few counts. The chain carries TRBV12-3 or TRBV12-4 and TRBJ2-5; 8 bases line up with TRBD1. The J segment lost 5 bases and the V segment lost 5 bases, leaving 4 bases of the junction unmatched. This CDR3 spans 13 amino acids. The CDR3 sequence: CASSRQGTETQYF. CDR3 nucleotides: TGTGCCAGCAGTAGACAGGGGACGGAGACCCAGTACTTC.

This clonotype was observed many times. The chain joins TRBV27 to TRBJ2-5; TRBD1 matches 10 bases. The CDR3 consists of 13 residues. The V gene end was trimmed by 6 bases and the J gene end by 4 bases; junction bases not matched to a gene: 2. Germline CDR1 MNHEY, CDR2 SMNVEV (reference sequence). The CDR3: CASRRTGGETQYF. DNA for the CDR3: TGTGCCAGCAGACGGACAGGGGGAGAGACCCAGTACTTC.

This clonotype was detected only once. The chain links TRBV20-1 to TRBJ2-5; D may correspond to TRBD1 or TRBD2 (5 bases each). From germline, CDR1 is DFQATT and CDR2 SNEGSKA (reference sequence). This CDR3 has 18 amino acids. V gave up 2 bases and J gave up 4 bases, with 26 bases separating them. This CDR3 is CSARRDSGTLVGGETQYF. DNA for the CDR3: TGCAGTGCTAGACGAGACAGCGGAACCTTAGTCGGTGGAGAGACCCAGTACTTC.

This clonotype was detected many times. The chain recombines TRBV5-6 with TRBJ2-5; 8 positions agree with TRBD2. CDR1 and CDR2 from the germline V gene are SGHDT and YYEEEE. Losses at the gene ends were 0 bases for V and 1 base for J; bases not matched to a gene: 2. There are 15 residues in the CDR3. CDR3 DNA: TGTGCCAGCAGCTTGGCCCGGGGGGGCCAAGAGACCCAGTACTTC. Its translation is CASSLARGGQETQYF. Variable domain in full (rest from reference TRBV5-6 and TRBJ2-5): DAGVTQSPTHLIKTRGQQVTLRCSPKSGHDTVSWYQQALGQGPQFIFQYYEEEERQRGNFPDRFSGHQFPNYSSELNVNALLLGDSALYLCASSLARGGQETQYFGPGTRLLVL.

This clonotype was detected many times. The chain joins TRBV6-6 to TRBJ2-5; D is unresolved. The CDR3 is 16 amino acids. Germline-derived CDR1 and CDR2 are MNHNY and SVGAGI (reference sequence). V lost 6 bases and J 2 bases, leaving 19 bases between the germline ends. CDR3 in amino acids: CASRNQIGAVQETQYF. DNA for the CDR3: TGTGCCAGCAGAAACCAGATCGGCGCGGTACAAGAGACCCAGTACTTC.

This clonotype appeared many times. The chain uses TRBV18 and TRBJ1-4, with 7 bases aligning to TRBD1. This CDR3 has 13 amino acids. Looked up from germline, CDR1 is KGHSH and CDR2 is LQKENI. The junction had 6 bases not matched to a gene; V was cut back by 6 bases and J by 8 bases. The CDR3 is CASSRDSREKLFF. Here the CDR3 DNA reads TGTGCCAGCTCGCGGGACAGCAGGGAAAAACTGTTTTTT.

This clonotype has just a few counts. The chain combines TRBV5-5 with TRBJ2-1; 8 positions agree with TRBD2. This CDR3 comprises 15 residues. Trimming at V came to 1 base and at J to 7 bases, leaving 7 bases not matched to a gene. The germline V gene encodes CDR1 SGHKS and CDR2 YYEKEE (reference sequence). In nucleotides, the CDR3 is TGTGCCAGCAGCTTGATTAGCGGGATAGGGAATGAGCAGTTCTTC. It specifies CASSLISGIGNEQFF.

This clonotype has ten or more counts. The rearrangement uses TRBV7-2 and TRBJ1-4, with no clear D. This CDR3 region has 16 residues. V dropped 1 base and J dropped 0 bases, with 9 bases sitting between them. Germline CDR1 and CDR2: SGHTA and FQGNSA. In DNA form, the CDR3 reads TGTGCCAGCAGCTTAGATTCGGATACAACTAATGAAAAACTGTTTTTT. It is translated as CASSLDSDTTNEKLFF.

This clonotype showed up many times. V and J are TRBV5-1 and TRBJ2-1, with D perhaps matching TRBD2 (7 bases). This CDR3 is built from 16 residues. Germline assignment: CDR1 SGHRS and CDR2 YFSETQ. Trimming stripped 5 bases from V and 2 bases from J, with 17 bases between. The DNA of the CDR3 is TGCGCCAGCAGGCTTGGGGGCGGGAGTACCTACAATGAGCAGTTCTTC. This gives the protein CASRLGGGSTYNEQFF.

In this sample, this clonotype turned up many times. J is TRBJ1-2 and V is TRBV12-3 or TRBV12-4; D might be TRBD1 (5 bases). V lost 8 bases, J lost 8 bases, and 18 bases lay in between. The CDR3 has 13 amino acids. CDR3 DNA: TGTGCCAGCCAGCGTTTGGGGGTAAAGGGCTACACCTTC. This sequence encodes CASQRLGVKGYTF.

In its sample, this clonotype was seen many times. The chain links TRBV20-1 to TRBJ2-1; TRBD2 might be the D (6 bases). Trimming removed 5 bases from V and 0 bases from J, with 14 bases in between. CDR1 and CDR2 from the germline V gene are DFQATT and SNEGSKA (reference sequence). The CDR3 covers 15 residues. In DNA form, the CDR3 reads TGCAGTGCTCTGGGGGACTCTCGCTCCTACAATGAGCAGTTCTTC. It translates to CSALGDSRSYNEQFF.

This clonotype was observed many times. V usage is TRBV20-1 and J usage is TRBJ1-6; 9 nucleotides align to TRBD1. J lost 7 bases, V lost 6 bases, and 7 bases had no gene match. CDR1 and CDR2 (germline): DFQATT, SNEGSKA (reference sequence). This CDR3 is built from 14 residues. The CDR3 DNA reads as TGCAGTGCATCCCCCGGGACAGGGAATTCACCCCTCCACTTT. Translation gives CSASPGTGNSPLHF.

This clonotype occurred many times. The chain is built from TRBV12-5 and TRBJ1-1, with 7 bases aligning to TRBD1. CDR3 length: 13 residues. Germline V CDR1 and CDR2: LGHNT, FRNRAP. The V and J ends lost 6 bases and 7 bases, in that order; junction bases with no gene match: 8. CDR3 residues: CASGSGQEGEAFF. As DNA, the CDR3 is TGTGCTAGTGGCAGCGGACAGGAGGGTGAAGCTTTCTTT. Drawing the rest from reference TRBV12-5 and TRBJ1-1, the complete variable domain is DARVTQTPRHKVTEMGQEVTMRCQPILGHNTVFWYRQTMMQGLELLAYFRNRAPLDDSGMPKDRFSAEMPDATLATLKIQPSEPRDSAVYFCASGSGQEGEAFFGQGTRLTVV.

At least ten counts were recorded for this clonotype. J is TRBJ1-5 and V is TRBV27; D gene unclear. The length of the CDR3 is 13 residues. Germline CDR1 MNHEY, CDR2 SMNVEV (reference sequence). Trimming removed 3 bases at V and 4 bases at J, with 7 bases between. The CDR3, as DNA: TGTGCCAGCAGTTTTCGAGTAAATCAGCCCCAGCATTTT. Translating it yields CASSFRVNQPQHF.

In its sample, this clonotype was seen many times. This chain connects TRBV6-1 to TRBJ1-5, with D perhaps TRBD1 (5 bases). Per germline, CDR1 MNHNS and CDR2 SASEGT. The CDR3 spans 15 residues. V was clipped by 6 bases and J by 0 bases, with 12 bases between them. CDR3 in amino acids: CASSPGTDSNQPQHF. CDR3 DNA: TGTGCCAGCAGCCCCGGGACCGATAGCAATCAGCCCCAGCATTTT.

The chain combines TRBV12-3 or TRBV12-4 with TRBJ2-2; TRBD2 might be the D (5 bases). Trimming removed 2 bases from V and 0 bases from J, with 10 bases in between. The CDR3 covers 16 residues. CDR3 loop: CASSLRLATNTGELFF. The CDR3, as DNA: TGTGCCAGCAGTTTACGGCTAGCTACGAACACCGGGGAGCTGTTTTTT.

This clonotype was detected ten times or more. J is TRBJ2-7 and V is TRBV18, with 7 bases fitting TRBD2. V gave up 0 bases and J gave up 3 bases; unmatched junction bases: 5. This CDR3 has 15 amino acids. CDR1 KGHSH and CDR2 LQKENI come from the germline V gene. The CDR3 sequence is CASSPPAWGGYEQYF. DNA of the CDR3: TGTGCCAGCTCACCACCGGCCTGGGGGGGCTACGAGCAGTACTTC.

This clonotype was observed at least ten times. The rearrangement joins TRBV5-5 to TRBJ2-3, with TRBD1 identical over 9 bases. V lost 3 bases to trimming and J lost 4 bases; unmatched junction nucleotides: 6. This CDR3 has 15 residues. Germline V gives CDR1 SGHKS, CDR2 YYEKEE (reference sequence). The CDR3 region has the DNA TGTGCCAGCAGCTCCGGGACAGGGAAGGCAGATACGCAGTATTTT. Encoded protein: CASSSGTGKADTQYF.